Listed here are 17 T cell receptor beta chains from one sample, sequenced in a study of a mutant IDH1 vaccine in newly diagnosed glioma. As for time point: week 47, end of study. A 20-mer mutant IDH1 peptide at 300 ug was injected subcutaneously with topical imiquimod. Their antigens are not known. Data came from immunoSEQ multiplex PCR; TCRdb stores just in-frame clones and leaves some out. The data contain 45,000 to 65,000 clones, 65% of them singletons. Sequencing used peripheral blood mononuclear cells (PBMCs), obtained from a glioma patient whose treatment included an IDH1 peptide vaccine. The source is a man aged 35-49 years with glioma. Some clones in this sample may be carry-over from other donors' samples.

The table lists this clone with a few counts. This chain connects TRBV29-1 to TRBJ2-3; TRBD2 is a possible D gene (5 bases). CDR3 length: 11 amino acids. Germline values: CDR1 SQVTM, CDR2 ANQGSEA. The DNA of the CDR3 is TGCAGTGGAGGCAGCTCAGATACGCAGTATTTT. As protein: CSGGSSDTQYF.

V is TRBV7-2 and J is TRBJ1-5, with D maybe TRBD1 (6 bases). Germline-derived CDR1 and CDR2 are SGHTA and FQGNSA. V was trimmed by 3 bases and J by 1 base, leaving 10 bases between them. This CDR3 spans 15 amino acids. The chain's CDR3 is CASSFTGSSNQPQHF. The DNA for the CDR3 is TGTGCCAGCAGCTTTACAGGGTCGAGCAATCAGCCCCAGCATTTT.

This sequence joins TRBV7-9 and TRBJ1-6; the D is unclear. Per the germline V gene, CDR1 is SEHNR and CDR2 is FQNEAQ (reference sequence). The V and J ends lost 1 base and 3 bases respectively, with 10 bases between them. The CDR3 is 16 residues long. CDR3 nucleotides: TGTGCCAGCAGCTTAGGGGCCGGTTTCTATAATTCACCCCTCCACTTT. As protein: CASSLGAGFYNSPLHF.

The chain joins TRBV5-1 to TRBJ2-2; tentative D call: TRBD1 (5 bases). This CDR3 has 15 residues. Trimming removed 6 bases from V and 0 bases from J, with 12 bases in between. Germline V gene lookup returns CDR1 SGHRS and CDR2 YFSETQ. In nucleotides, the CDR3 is TGCGCCAGCACGTTTGCGACAGCGAACACCGGGGAGCTGTTTTTT. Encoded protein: CASTFATANTGELFF.

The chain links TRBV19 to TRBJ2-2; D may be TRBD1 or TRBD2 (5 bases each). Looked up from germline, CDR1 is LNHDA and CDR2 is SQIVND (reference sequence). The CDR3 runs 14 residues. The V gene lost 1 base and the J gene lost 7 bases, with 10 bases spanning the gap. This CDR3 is CASSIGRGVGELFF. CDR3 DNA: TGTGCCAGTAGTATAGGGAGAGGGGTCGGGGAGCTGTTTTTT.

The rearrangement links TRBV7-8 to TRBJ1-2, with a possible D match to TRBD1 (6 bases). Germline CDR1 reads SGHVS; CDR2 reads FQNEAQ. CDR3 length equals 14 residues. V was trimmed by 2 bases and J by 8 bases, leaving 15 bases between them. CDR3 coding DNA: TGTGCCAGCAGCTTATCCAGGGGCGAGGGCGGCTACACCTTC. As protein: CASSLSRGEGGYTF.

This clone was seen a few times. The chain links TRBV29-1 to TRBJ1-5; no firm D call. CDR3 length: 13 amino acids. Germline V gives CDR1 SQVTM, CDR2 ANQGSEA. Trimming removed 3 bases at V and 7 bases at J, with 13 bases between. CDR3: CSVDSVVEQPQHF. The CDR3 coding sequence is TGCAGCGTTGATTCGGTGGTGGAGCAGCCCCAGCATTTT. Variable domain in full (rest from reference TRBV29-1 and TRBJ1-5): SAVISQKPSRDICQRGTSLTIQCQVDSQVTMMFWYRQQPGQSLTLIATANQGSEATYESGFVIDKFPISRPNLTFSTLTVSNMSPEDSSIYLCSVDSVVEQPQHFGDGTRLSIL.

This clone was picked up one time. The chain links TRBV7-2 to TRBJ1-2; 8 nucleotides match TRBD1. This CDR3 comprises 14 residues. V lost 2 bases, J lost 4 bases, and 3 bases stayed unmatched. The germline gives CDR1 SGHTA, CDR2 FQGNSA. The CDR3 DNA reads TGTGCCAGCAGCTTACAGGGGGCCCTCTATGGCTACACCTTC. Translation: CASSLQGALYGYTF. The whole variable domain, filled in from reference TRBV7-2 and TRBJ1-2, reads GAGVSQSPSNKVTEKGKDVELRCDPISGHTALYWYRQSLGQGLEFLIYFQGNSAPDKSGLPSDRFSAERTGGSVSTLTIQRTQQEDSAVYLCASSLQGALYGYTFGSGTRLTVV.

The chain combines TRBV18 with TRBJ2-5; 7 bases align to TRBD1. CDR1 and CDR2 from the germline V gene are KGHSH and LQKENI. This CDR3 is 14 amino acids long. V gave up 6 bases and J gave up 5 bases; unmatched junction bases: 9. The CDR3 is CASSPEGGVETQYF. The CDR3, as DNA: TGTGCCAGCTCCCCGGAAGGGGGCGTTGAGACCCAGTACTTC.

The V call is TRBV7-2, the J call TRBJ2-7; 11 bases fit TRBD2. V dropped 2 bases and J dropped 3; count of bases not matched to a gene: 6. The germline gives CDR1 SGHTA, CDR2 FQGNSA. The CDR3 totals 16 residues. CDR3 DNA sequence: TGTGCCAGCAGCTTACTAGCGGGGGGCTTCAGCTACGAGCAGTACTTC. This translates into CASSLLAGGFSYEQYF.

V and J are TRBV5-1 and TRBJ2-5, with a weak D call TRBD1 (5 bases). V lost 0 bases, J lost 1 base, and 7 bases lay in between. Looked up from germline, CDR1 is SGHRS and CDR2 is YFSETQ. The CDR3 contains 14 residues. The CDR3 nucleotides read TGCGCCAGCAGCTTGGGGGGCACCCAAGAGACCCAGTACTTC. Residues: CASSLGGTQETQYF.

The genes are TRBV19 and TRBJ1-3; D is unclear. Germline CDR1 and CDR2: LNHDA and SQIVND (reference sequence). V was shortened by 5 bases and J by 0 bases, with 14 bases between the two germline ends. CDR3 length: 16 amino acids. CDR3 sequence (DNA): TGTGCCAGTAGTTTTGCGACGGCGACCTCTGGAAACACCATATATTTT. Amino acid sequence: CASSFATATSGNTIYF.

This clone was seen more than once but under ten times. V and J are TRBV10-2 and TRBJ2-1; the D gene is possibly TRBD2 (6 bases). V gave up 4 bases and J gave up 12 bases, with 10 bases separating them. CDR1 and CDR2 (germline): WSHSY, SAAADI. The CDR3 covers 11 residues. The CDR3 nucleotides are TGCGCCAGCAGTGGACCGGGGGTGCAGTTCTTC. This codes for CASSGPGVQFF.

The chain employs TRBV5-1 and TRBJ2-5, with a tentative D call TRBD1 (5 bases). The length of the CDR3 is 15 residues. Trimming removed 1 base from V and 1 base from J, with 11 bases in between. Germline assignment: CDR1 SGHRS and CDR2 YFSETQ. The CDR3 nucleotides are TGCGCCAGCAGCTTGCCCCAGGGCCCCCAAGAGACCCAGTACTTC. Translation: CASSLPQGPQETQYF.

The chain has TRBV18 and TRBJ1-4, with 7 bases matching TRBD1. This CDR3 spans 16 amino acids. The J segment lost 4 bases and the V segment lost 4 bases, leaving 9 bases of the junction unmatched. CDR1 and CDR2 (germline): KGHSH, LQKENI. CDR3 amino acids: CASSRSPGQSNEKLFF. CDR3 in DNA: TGTGCCAGCTCACGATCTCCGGGACAGAGTAATGAAAAACTGTTTTTT.

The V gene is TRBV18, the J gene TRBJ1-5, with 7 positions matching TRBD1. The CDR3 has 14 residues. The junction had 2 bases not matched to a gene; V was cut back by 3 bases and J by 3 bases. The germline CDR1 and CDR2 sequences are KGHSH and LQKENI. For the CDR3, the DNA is TGTGCCAGCTCACCGACAGGGACCAATCAGCCCCAGCATTTT. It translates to CASSPTGTNQPQHF.

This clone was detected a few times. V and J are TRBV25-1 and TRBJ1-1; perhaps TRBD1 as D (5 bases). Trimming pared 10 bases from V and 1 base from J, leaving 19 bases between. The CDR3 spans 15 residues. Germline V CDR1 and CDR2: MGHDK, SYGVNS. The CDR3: CATRGGFMENTEAFF. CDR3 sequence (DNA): TGTGCCACCCGCGGGGGGTTTATGGAGAACACTGAAGCTTTCTTT. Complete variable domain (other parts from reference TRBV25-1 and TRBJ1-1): EADIYQTPRYLVIGTGKKITLECSQTMGHDKMYWYQQDPGMELHLIHYSYGVNSTEKGDLSSESTVSRIRTEHFPLTLESARPSHTSQYLCATRGGFMENTEAFFGQGTRLTVV.